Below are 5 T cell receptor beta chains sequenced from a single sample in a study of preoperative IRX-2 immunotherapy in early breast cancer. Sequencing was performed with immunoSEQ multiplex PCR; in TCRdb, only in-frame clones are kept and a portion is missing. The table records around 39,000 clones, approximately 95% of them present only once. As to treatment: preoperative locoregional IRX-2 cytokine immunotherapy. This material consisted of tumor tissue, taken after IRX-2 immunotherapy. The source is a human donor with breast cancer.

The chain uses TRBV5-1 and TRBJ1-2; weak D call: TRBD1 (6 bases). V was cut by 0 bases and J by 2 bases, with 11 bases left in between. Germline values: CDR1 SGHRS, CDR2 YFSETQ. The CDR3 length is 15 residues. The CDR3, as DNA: TGCGCCAGCAGCTTGGGGCTAACAGGGAACTATGGCTACACCTTC. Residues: CASSLGLTGNYGYTF.

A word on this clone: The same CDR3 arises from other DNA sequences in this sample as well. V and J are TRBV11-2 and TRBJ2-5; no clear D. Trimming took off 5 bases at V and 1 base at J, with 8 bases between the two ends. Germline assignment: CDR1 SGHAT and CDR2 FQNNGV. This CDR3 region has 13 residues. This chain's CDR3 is CASSPPLQETQYF. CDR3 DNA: TGTGCCAGCAGCCCCCCCCTCCAAGAGACCCAGTACTTC.

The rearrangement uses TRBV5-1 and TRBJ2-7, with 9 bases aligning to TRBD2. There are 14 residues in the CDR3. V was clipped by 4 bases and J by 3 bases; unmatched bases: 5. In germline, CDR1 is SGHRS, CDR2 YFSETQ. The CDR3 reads CASSQAGGGYEQYF. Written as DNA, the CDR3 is TGCGCCAGCAGCCAGGCGGGAGGGGGCTACGAGCAGTACTTC.

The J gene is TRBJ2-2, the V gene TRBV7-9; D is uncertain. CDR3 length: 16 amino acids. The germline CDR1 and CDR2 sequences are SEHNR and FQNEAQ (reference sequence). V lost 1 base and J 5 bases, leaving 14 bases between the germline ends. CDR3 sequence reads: CASSLVTVGETGELFF. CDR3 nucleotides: TGTGCCAGCAGCTTAGTTACAGTCGGAGAGACCGGGGAGCTGTTTTTT.

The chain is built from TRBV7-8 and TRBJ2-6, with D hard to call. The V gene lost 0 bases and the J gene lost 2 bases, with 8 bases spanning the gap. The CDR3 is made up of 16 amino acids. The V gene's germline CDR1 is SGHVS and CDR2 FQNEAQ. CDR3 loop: CASSLARIPGANVLTF. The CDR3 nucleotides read TGTGCCAGCAGCTTAGCGCGCATTCCTGGGGCCAACGTCCTGACTTTC.